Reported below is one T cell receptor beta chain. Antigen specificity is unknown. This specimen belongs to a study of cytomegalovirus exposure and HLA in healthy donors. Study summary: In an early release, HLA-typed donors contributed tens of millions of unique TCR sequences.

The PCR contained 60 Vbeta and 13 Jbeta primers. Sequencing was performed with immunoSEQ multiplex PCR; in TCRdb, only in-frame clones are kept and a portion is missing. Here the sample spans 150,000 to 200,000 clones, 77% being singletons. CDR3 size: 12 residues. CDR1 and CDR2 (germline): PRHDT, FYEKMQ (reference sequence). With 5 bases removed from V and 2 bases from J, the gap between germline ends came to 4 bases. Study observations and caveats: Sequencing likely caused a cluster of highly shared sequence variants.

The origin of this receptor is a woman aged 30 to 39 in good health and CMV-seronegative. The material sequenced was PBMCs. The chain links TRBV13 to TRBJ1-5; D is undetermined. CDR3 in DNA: TGTGCCAGCAGCCGAGGCAATCAGCCCCAGCATTTT. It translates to CASSRGNQPQHF. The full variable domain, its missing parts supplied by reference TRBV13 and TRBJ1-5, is AAGVIQSPRHLIKEKRETATLKCYPIPRHDTVYWYQQGPGQDPQFLISFYEKMQSDKGSIPDRFSAQQFSDYHSELNMSSLELGDSALYFCASSRGNQPQHFGDGTRLSIL.